These 28 T cell receptor beta chains share one sample of origin, sequenced in a study of blood T cell repertoires in COVID-19. The table came from immunoSEQ multiplex PCR; TCRdb's copy has only in-frame clones and leaves some out. The sample has roughly 38,000 clones; about 70% are singletons. Sequencing was done on a sample of peripheral blood. The receptors come from a man aged 65 to 85 with active or convalescent COVID-19.

The chain recombines TRBV2 with TRBJ1-1, with D hard to call. Germline CDR1 is SNHLY and CDR2 is FYNNEI. Deletions cut 4 bases from V and 2 bases from J, with 14 bases between. The CDR3 has 15 residues. The CDR3 DNA sequence: TGTGCCAGCAGTGGAGGTACGACGGCTAACACTGAAGCTTTCTTT. Its translation: CASSGGTTANTEAFF.

In this sample, this clone turned up a few times. This CDR3 is CASSLTGDYGYTF. The CDR3 coding sequence is TGCGCCAGCAGCTTGACGGGAGACTATGGCTACACCTTC. This rearrangement joins TRBV5-1 to TRBJ1-2; D uncertain. Trimming shortened V by 1 base and J by 3 bases, and 7 bases separated the two germline ends. The CDR3 sequence is 13 residues long. Germline V CDR1 and CDR2: SGHRS, YFSETQ.

This sequence joins TRBV9 and TRBJ1-1; TRBD1 might be the D (5 bases). Germline CDR1 SGDLS, CDR2 YYNGEE. Trimming stripped 3 bases from V and 10 bases from J, with 13 bases between. The CDR3 contains 12 residues. The CDR3 sequence is CASSGDSNRAFF. The CDR3 DNA is TGTGCCAGCAGCGGAGACAGCAACCGAGCTTTCTTT.

DNA of the CDR3: TGTGCCAGCCCCAGAGCCGAGGGGGTCAATGAGCAGTTCTTC. Residues: CASPRAEGVNEQFF. The V call is TRBV2, the J call TRBJ2-1, with TRBD1 as a possible D gene (6 bases). Germline CDR1 and CDR2: SNHLY and FYNNEI. V was trimmed by 8 bases and J by 6 bases, leaving 17 bases between them. The CDR3 is 14 amino acids.

The chain recombines TRBV3-1 (or the pseudogene TRBV3-2) with TRBJ1-5; possible D gene TRBD1, 5 bases. Germline CDR1 and CDR2: LGHDT and YNNKEL (reference sequence). The CDR3 length is 16 residues. Trimming took 0 bases from V and 5 from J, leaving 14 bases between them. The DNA for the CDR3 is TGTGCCAGCAGCCAAGATGGGCAGGGACTTCATCAGCCCCAGCATTTT. Residues: CASSQDGQGLHQPQHF.

This chain connects TRBV5-6 to TRBJ2-1; the D gene is possibly TRBD1 (6 bases). Germline CDR1 and CDR2: SGHDT and YYEEEE. The V end was cut by 1 base, the J end by 15 bases, with 20 bases between. There are 14 residues in the CDR3. The CDR3 DNA reads as TGTGCCAGCAGCTTGCCTCCTTGGACAGCGCCTGGGTTCTTC. It specifies CASSLPPWTAPGFF.

This rearrangement joins TRBV5-4 to TRBJ1-1; D ambiguous. Trimming pared 0 bases from V and 0 bases from J, leaving 9 bases between. Germline V lookup: CDR1 SGHNT, CDR2 YYREEE (reference sequence). CDR3 length: 15 residues. CDR3 DNA: TGTGCCAGCAGCTTGGACTCGCACGTGAACACTGAAGCTTTCTTT. As protein: CASSLDSHVNTEAFF.

This clone was observed a single time. This chain connects TRBV2 to TRBJ1-2; D not resolved. The length of the CDR3 is 11 residues. Deletions cut 11 bases from V and 2 bases from J, with 9 bases between. Germline V gene data show CDR1 as SNHLY and CDR2 as FYNNEI. The CDR3 DNA reads TGTGCCGCGGGAGGCAACTATGGCTACACCTTC. The encoded protein is CAAGGNYGYTF.

The V call is TRBV18, the J call TRBJ2-2, with 13 bases fitting TRBD2. CDR1 and CDR2 (germline): KGHSH, LQKENI. The CDR3 spans 16 residues. The V and J ends lost 5 bases and 4 bases, in that order; junction bases with no gene match: 4. Here the CDR3 reads CASSRTSGGRTGELFF. The CDR3 DNA sequence: TGTGCCAGCTCAAGGACTAGCGGGGGTCGCACCGGGGAGCTGTTTTTT.

With regard to this clone: Because the CDR3's place on the DNA is in doubt, the DNA is left out and the CDR3 is given as listed by TCRdb. The V call is TRBV28, the J call TRBJ2-7; the table's D gene call, TRBD2, was not cross checked with the DNA. The CDR3 length equals 16 residues, ends included. The germline CDR1 and CDR2 sequences are MDHEN and SYDVKM. CDR3: CASSTLGLAGPYEQYF.

The J gene is TRBJ1-2, the V gene TRBV6-5, with a weak D call TRBD1 (5 bases). This CDR3 has 16 residues. Trimming removed 3 bases at V and 8 bases at J, with 22 bases between. Germline loops: CDR1 MNHEY, CDR2 SVGAGI. CDR3 nucleotides: TGTGCCAGCAGTTATAGTCAGGACACGCTGGGAAGAGGCTACACCTTC. It is translated as CASSYSQDTLGRGYTF.

The V call is TRBV5-4, the J call TRBJ2-3, with TRBD1 identical over 9 bases. The length of the CDR3 is 17 residues. The germline V gene encodes CDR1 SGHNT and CDR2 YYREEE (reference sequence). V gave up 0 bases and J gave up 3 bases; unmatched junction bases: 8. In DNA, the CDR3 is TGTGCCAGCAGCTTGGCTTCCGGGACAGGGATAACAGATACGCAGTATTTT. Translation gives CASSLASGTGITDTQYF.

The V and J genes are TRBV19 and TRBJ2-3; 8 bases fit TRBD2. This CDR3 region has 15 residues. J was trimmed by 5 bases and V by 6 bases; bases with no gene match: 10. The germline gives CDR1 LNHDA, CDR2 SQIVND (reference sequence). The CDR3 DNA reads TGTGCCAGTAGGCCGGGGGGGGCGCATCAAGATACGCAGTATTTT. It translates to CASRPGGAHQDTQYF.

The chain recombines TRBV19 with TRBJ2-1; 9 bases agree with TRBD1. Germline CDR1 LNHDA, CDR2 SQIVND (reference sequence). The ends lost 6 bases at V and 12 bases at J; junction bases unmatched: 6. The CDR3 extends over 12 amino acids. The CDR3 is CASSYRGLGQFF. DNA of the CDR3: TGTGCCAGTAGCTACAGGGGGCTCGGGCAGTTCTTC.

The rearrangement uses TRBV30 and TRBJ2-7; TRBD2 might be the D (7 bases). Germline lookup yields CDR1 GTSNPN and CDR2 SVGIG (reference sequence). Trimming took 5 bases from V and 1 from J, leaving 12 bases between them. CDR3 length: 13 amino acids. CDR3 in amino acids: CAWDGGHSYEQYF. The DNA of the CDR3 is TGTGCCTGGGACGGGGGGCATTCCTACGAGCAGTACTTC.

The genes are TRBV7-9 and TRBJ1-6; maybe TRBD1 (6 bases). There are 18 residues in the CDR3. The ends were cut back, 2 bases at V and 8 bases at J, with 22 bases in the middle. Germline loops: CDR1 SEHNR, CDR2 FQNEAQ (reference sequence). CDR3 protein: CASSLTQGGVIWDSPLHF. CDR3 nucleotide sequence: TGTGCCAGCAGCTTAACACAGGGTGGTGTTATCTGGGATTCACCCCTCCACTTT.

The gene calls are TRBV3-1 (or the pseudogene TRBV3-2) and TRBJ1-2; no clear D. The CDR3 consists of 15 residues. CDR1 is LGHDT and CDR2 is YNNKEL in the germline V gene (reference sequence). V lost 1 base and J lost 1, with 10 bases in between. The CDR3 nucleotides read TGTGCCAGCAGCCAAGCCGCGGGGATTAACTATGGCTACACCTTC. This codes for CASSQAAGINYGYTF.

The chain links TRBV2 to TRBJ1-2; D possibly corresponds to TRBD1 (6 bases). Trimming left V 11 bases short and J 4 bases short, with 14 bases between. Germline V gene lookup returns CDR1 SNHLY and CDR2 FYNNEI. There are 12 residues in the CDR3. The CDR3 region is CAGGANPYGYTF. CDR3 sequence (DNA): TGTGCCGGGGGGGCTAACCCCTATGGCTACACCTTC.

This clone was seen a handful of times. This rearrangement joins TRBV3-1 (or the pseudogene TRBV3-2) to TRBJ1-5; D may be TRBD1 (5 bases). Germline V lookup: CDR1 LGHDT, CDR2 YNNKEL (reference sequence). Trimming pared 0 bases from V and 5 bases from J, leaving 8 bases between. The CDR3 is 14 residues long. The CDR3 loop is CASSQEWGDQPQHF. The CDR3 DNA is TGTGCCAGCAGCCAAGAATGGGGGGATCAGCCCCAGCATTTT.

The chain links TRBV6-6 to TRBJ1-2, with TRBD1 identical over 8 bases. The CDR3 extends over 14 amino acids. Trimming took 0 bases from V and 8 from J; bases not matched to a gene: 5. The germline gives CDR1 MNHNY, CDR2 SVGAGI (reference sequence). The CDR3 DNA reads TGTGCCAGCAGTTACTCGACTACAGGGGGAGGCTACACCTTC. As protein: CASSYSTTGGGYTF.

This clone was seen ten or more times. The sample holds other DNA sequences that translate to the same CDR3. This rearrangement joins TRBV7-2 to TRBJ1-5; no definite D call. V was trimmed by 1 base and J by 3 bases, leaving 4 bases between them. CDR1 SGHTA and CDR2 FQGNSA come from the germline V gene. CDR3 length equals 13 residues. The CDR3 here is CASSLGPNQPQHF. In DNA form, the CDR3 reads TGTGCCAGCAGCTTAGGGCCCAATCAGCCCCAGCATTTT.

The chain joins TRBV3-1 (or the pseudogene TRBV3-2) to TRBJ2-2; 8 bases agree with TRBD1. The CDR3 runs to 14 residues. J gave up 8 bases and V 5 bases, and 7 bases lay outside the gene matches. Germline assignment: CDR1 LGHDT and CDR2 YNNKEL (reference sequence). This CDR3 reads CASSFYRGSGELFF. Here the CDR3 DNA reads TGTGCCAGCAGCTTTTACAGGGGGTCTGGGGAGCTGTTTTTT.

The sample holds a few counts of this clone. As DNA, the CDR3 is TGTGCCAGCAGTGAGTCGGGGGGCGGGGAGACCCAGTACTTC. It encodes CASSESGGGETQYF. The J gene is TRBJ2-5, the V gene TRBV25-1; the D gene is possibly TRBD2 (7 bases). The CDR3 contains 14 residues. V shed 3 bases and J shed 5 bases, with 13 bases lying between them. Germline CDR1 MGHDK, CDR2 SYGVNS.

The J gene is TRBJ1-4, the V gene TRBV30; 8 bases agree with TRBD1. Germline V gene data show CDR1 as GTSNPN and CDR2 as SVGIG (reference sequence). Unmatched junction bases numbered 5, after V lost 4 bases and J lost 7 bases. The CDR3 covers 13 residues. The DNA of the CDR3 is TGTGCCTGGACAGGGGGCGTTGGTGAAAAACTGTTTTTT. This sequence encodes CAWTGGVGEKLFF. The full variable domain, rest sourced from reference TRBV30 and TRBJ1-4, is SQTIHQWPATLVQPVGSPLSLECTVEGTSNPNLYWYRQAAGRGLQLLFYSVGIGQISSEVPQNLSASRPQDRQFILSSKKLLLSDSGFYLCAWTGGVGEKLFFGSGTQLSVL.

The chain joins TRBV6-5 to TRBJ2-5, with 10 bases that match TRBD2. The CDR3 has 16 residues. Trimming at V came to 2 bases and at J to 6 bases, leaving 9 bases not matched to a gene. The germline CDR1 and CDR2 sequences are MNHEY and SVGAGI. The CDR3 coding sequence is TGTGCCAGCAGTTACAGAAAAGCGGGGGGGCGGCAGACCCAGTACTTC. Encoded protein: CASSYRKAGGRQTQYF.

The V call is TRBV10-1, the J call TRBJ1-5; 9 bases match TRBD1. V lost 5 bases and J lost 2; bases outside the gene matches: 13. The CDR3 has 18 amino acids. Germline-derived CDR1 and CDR2 are WNHNN and SYGVQD (reference sequence). The CDR3 DNA follows: TGCGCCAGCAGTTTTTACCCGGGACAGGGAAATGGCAATCAGCCCCAGCATTTT. It yields the protein CASSFYPGQGNGNQPQHF.

The chain couples TRBV3-1 (or the pseudogene TRBV3-2) to TRBJ1-4, with 9 positions matching TRBD1. V was pared by 1 base and J by 7 bases, with 4 bases of the junction left unmatched. CDR3 length: 15 amino acids. CDR1 is LGHDT, CDR2 YNNKEL, per germline (reference sequence). CDR3 bases: TGTGCCAGCAGCCAAGCACAGGGGGCACGTGAAAAACTGTTTTTT. It codes for CASSQAQGAREKLFF.

The rearrangement uses TRBV30 and TRBJ1-6; a possible D gene is TRBD1 (6 bases). The CDR3 is 12 residues long. Trimming stripped 3 bases from V and 9 bases from J, with 9 bases between. CDR1 and CDR2 from the germline V gene are GTSNPN and SVGIG (reference sequence). The chain's CDR3 is CAWSKQGSPLHF. The DNA of the CDR3 is TGTGCCTGGAGCAAACAGGGTTCACCCCTCCACTTT.